This T cell receptor (beta chain) was retrieved from a study of T-cell memory formation after mild COVID-19. Using its own MiXCR run on the 5' RACE reads, TCRdb lists one record per CDR3 protein. Among about 400,000 distinct CDR3 sequences listed, roughly a quarter were seen once. Sequencing was performed on PBMCs or a T cell subset sorted from them (not recorded which). This TCR was sampled from an adult woman who had mild COVID-19 (a few samples of this study predate the infection). Cell type and time point are not known.

CDR3 DNA: TGTGCCAGCAGCCCAACAGGGGGCGCCGGGTACGAGCAGTACTTC. This sequence encodes CASSPTGGAGYEQYF. J is TRBJ2-7 and V is TRBV12-3 or TRBV12-4, with TRBD1 matching 9 bases. The V and J ends lost 6 bases and 4 bases, in that order; junction bases with no gene match: 10. This CDR3 is 15 amino acids long.